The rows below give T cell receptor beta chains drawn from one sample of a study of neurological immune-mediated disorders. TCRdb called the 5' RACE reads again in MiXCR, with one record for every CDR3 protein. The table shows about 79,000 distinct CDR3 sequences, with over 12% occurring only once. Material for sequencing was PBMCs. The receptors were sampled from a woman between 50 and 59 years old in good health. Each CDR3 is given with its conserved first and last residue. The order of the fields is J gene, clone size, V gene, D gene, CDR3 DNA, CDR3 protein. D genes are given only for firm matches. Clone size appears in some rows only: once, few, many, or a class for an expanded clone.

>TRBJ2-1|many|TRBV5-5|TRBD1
TGTGCCAGCAGTCCCGACAGGGTTCGCTACAATGAGCAGTTCTTC
CASSPDRVRYNEQFF
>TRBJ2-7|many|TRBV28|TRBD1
TGTGCCAGCAGCCCCCCCGGGACAGGAGACTACGAGCAGTACTTC
CASSPPGTGDYEQYF
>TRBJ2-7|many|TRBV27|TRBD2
TGTGCCAGCAGTTTTCTGTCTAGCGGGAGGGCCCGGGTCGAGCAGTACTTC
CASSFLSSGRARVEQYF
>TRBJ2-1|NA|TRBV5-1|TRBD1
TGCGCCAGCAGCTTTGGACAGGGGGCATTGGATGAGCAGTTCTTC
CASSFGQGALDEQFF
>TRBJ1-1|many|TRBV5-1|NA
TGCGCCAGCAGTCTTGAAGGGGGGGGCCACCACACTGAAGCTTTCTTT
CASSLEGGGHHTEAFF
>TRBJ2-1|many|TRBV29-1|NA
TGCAGCGTTGAAGGGAATACTAAGAACAATGAGCAGTTCTTC
CSVEGNTKNNEQFF
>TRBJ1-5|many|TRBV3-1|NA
TGTGCCAGCAGCCAAGGGACGAATCAGCCCCAGCATTTT
CASSQGTNQPQHF
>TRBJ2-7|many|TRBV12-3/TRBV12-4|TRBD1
TGTGCCAGCCGAAAGACAGGGACCGGCTACGAGCAGTACTTC
CASRKTGTGYEQYF
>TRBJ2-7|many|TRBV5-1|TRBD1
TGCGCCAGCAGCACCCCGGACAGGGGGGCCTACGAGCAGTACTTC
CASSTPDRGAYEQYF
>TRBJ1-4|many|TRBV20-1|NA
TGCACCGCGCGCCGAGTTTGGGGAGTCGCGGGGGATGAAAAACTGTTTTTT
CTARRVWGVAGDEKLFF
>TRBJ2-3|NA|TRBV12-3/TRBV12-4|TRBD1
TGTGCCAGCAGGCGGACAGGGGCCACAGATACGCAGTATTTT
CASRRTGATDTQYF
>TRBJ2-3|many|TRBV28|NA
TGTGCCAGCAGTTTAAAAGATACGCAGTATTTT
CASSLKDTQYF
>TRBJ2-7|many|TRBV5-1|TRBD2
TGCGCCAGCAGCTTGGCGGCTAGCGGGAGTTACGAGCAGTACTTC
CASSLAASGSYEQYF
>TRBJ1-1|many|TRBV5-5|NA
TGTGCCAGCAGCTTGGCGATAAATCCTGAAGCTTTCTTT
CASSLAINPEAFF
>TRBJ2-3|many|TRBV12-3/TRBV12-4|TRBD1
TGTGCCAGCAGCCACCGGGACAGGGGAAGAGATACGCAGTATTTT
CASSHRDRGRDTQYF
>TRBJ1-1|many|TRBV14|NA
TGTGCCAGCAGCCAACTATCAGGGAACACTGAAGCTTTCTTT
CASSQLSGNTEAFF
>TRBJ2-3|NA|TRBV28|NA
TGTGCCAGCAGCCGACCGGGGGTAGATACGCAGTATTTT
CASSRPGVDTQYF
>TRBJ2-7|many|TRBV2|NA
TGTGCCAGCAGTGCCCCGGACAGATCGATCTACGAGCAGTACTTC
CASSAPDRSIYEQYF
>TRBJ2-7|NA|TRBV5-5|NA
TGTGCCAGCGGCTCTCGTCAGGGGTACGAGCAGTACTTC
CASGSRQGYEQYF
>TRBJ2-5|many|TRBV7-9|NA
TGTGCCAGCGGGCTTGCTGCCGAGACCCAGTACTTC
CASGLAAETQYF
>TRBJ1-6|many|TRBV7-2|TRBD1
TGTGCCAGCAGCTCGCACGGACAGGGAAGTTCACCCCTCCACTTT
CASSSHGQGSSPLHF
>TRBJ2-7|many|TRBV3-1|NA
TGTGCCAGCAGCCAAACGCCGGGGAGCGGGCGGCAGTACTTC
CASSQTPGSGRQYF
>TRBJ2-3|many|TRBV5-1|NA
TGCGCCAGCAGCTTGGGAGGATCCCTTTTCACAGATACGCAGTATTTT
CASSLGGSLFTDTQYF
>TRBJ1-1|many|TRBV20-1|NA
TGCAGTGCCATGGGGGGGATCCTGAACACTGAAGCTTTCTTT
CSAMGGILNTEAFF
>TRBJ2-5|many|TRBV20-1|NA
TGCAGTGCTAGAGCATTAGCGACGGGACAAGAGACCCAGTACTTC
CSARALATGQETQYF
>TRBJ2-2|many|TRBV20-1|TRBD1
TGCAGTGCTAGACAGGGGGTGGTCGGGGAGCTGTTTTTT
CSARQGVVGELFF
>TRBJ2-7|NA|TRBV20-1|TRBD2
TGCAGTGCCCAAACGTGGCGGGAGTTTGCCGAGCAGTACTTC
CSAQTWREFAEQYF